This TCR beta chain was recovered during a study of T-cell reconstitution after alpha-beta-depleted transplantation in children. The germline V gene has CDR1 ENHRY and CDR2 SYGVKD. The CDR3 loop spans 14 amino acids. The germline V and J ends were trimmed by 4 bases and 5 bases, with 9 bases remaining between them. This clonotype has a handful of counts. The authors prepared the TCRbeta library with unique molecular identifiers. From the PCR reads, TCRdb called clonotypes with MiXCR, one entry per CDR3 protein. This repertoire shows about 400,000 distinct CDR3 sequences, approximately 20% found once; its top ten account for 3.5% to 4%.

Sequenced here: PBMCs from the stem cell graft donor, sampled from the stem cell graft. This receptor was identified in a human donor who donated a stem cell graft to a child with acute myeloid leukemia. This chain links TRBV10-3 with TRBJ1-6; D gene ambiguous. DNA for the CDR3: TGTGCCATCAGTGGGCCCGGGGATAATTCACCCCTCCACTTT. It encodes CAISGPGDNSPLHF.